Each of the 2 T cell receptor beta chains below was sequenced from the same sample in a study of blood T cell repertoires in COVID-19. Libraries were prepared by immunoSEQ multiplex PCR; TCRdb keeps only in-frame clonotypes and omits some of them. The sample holds around 200,000 clones; approximately 87% are singletons and the top ten take around 9.9%. The sample consisted of peripheral blood. These receptors were collected from a woman in her fifties or sixties with COVID-19, enrolled during active disease.

This chain uses TRBV3-1 (or the pseudogene TRBV3-2) with TRBJ2-7; D not certain. Germline V gene sequence: CDR1 LGHDT, CDR2 YNNKEL (reference sequence). CDR3 length equals 13 residues. Trimming removed 1 base at V and 6 bases at J, with 10 bases between. The CDR3 nucleotides are TGTGCCAGCAGCCAAGGAGGAATCGGCGAGCAGTACTTC. It specifies CASSQGGIGEQYF.

The chain combines TRBV6-5 with TRBJ1-4, with D possibly matching TRBD1 (5 bases). Trimming pared 0 bases from V and 4 bases from J, leaving 9 bases between. The germline V gene has CDR1 MNHEY and CDR2 SVGAGI. The CDR3 is 15 residues long. CDR3 in amino acids: CASSYSDSFNEKLFF. The CDR3 nucleotides are TGTGCCAGCAGTTACTCAGACAGCTTTAATGAAAAACTGTTTTTT.